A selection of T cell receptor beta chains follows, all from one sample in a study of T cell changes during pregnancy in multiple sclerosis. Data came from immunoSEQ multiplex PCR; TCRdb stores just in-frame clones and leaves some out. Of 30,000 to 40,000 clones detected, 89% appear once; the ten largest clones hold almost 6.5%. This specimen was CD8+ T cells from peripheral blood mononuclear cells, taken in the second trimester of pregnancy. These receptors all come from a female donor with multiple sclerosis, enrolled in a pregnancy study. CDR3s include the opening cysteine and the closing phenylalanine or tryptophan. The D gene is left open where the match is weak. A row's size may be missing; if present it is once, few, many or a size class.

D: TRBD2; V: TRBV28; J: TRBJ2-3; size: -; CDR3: CASSPGVTSGIPTDTQYF; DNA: TGTGCCAGCAGTCCAGGGGTTACTAGCGGGATCCCCACAGATACGCAGTATTTT
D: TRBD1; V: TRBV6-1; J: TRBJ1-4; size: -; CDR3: CASSEGTGTNEKLFF; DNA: TGTGCCAGCAGTGAAGGGACAGGGACTAATGAAAAACTGTTTTTT
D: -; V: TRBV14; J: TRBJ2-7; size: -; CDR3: CASSPAGWEQYF; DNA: TGTGCCAGCAGCCCTGCCGGGTGGGAGCAGTACTTC
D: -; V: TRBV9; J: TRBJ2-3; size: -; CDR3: CASSVVGGASTDTQYF; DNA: TGTGCCAGCAGCGTAGTGGGCGGGGCTAGCACAGATACGCAGTATTTT
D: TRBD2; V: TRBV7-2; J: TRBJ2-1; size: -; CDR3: CASRSRLAETGMDNEQFF; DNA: TGTGCCAGCAGGTCGAGACTAGCGGAGACGGGAATGGACAATGAGCAGTTCTTC
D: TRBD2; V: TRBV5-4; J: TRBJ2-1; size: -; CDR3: CASSLWLAGPSYNEQFF; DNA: TGTGCCAGCAGCTTGTGGCTAGCGGGACCCTCCTACAATGAGCAGTTCTTC
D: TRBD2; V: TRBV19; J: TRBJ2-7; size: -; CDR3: CASSSPRREEAYEQYF; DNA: TGTGCCAGTAGTTCCCCACGGCGGGAGGAAGCCTACGAGCAGTACTTC
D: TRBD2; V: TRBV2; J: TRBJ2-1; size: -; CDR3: CASREGGWTSGLANEQFF; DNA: TGTGCCAGCAGGGAAGGAGGTTGGACTAGCGGGTTAGCCAATGAGCAGTTCTTC
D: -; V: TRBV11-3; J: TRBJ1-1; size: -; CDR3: CASSLSWTDKNTEAFF; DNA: TGTGCCAGCAGCTTATCATGGACAGATAAGAACACTGAAGCTTTCTTT
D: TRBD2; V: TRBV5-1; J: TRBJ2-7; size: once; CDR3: CASKVQAGVAEQYF; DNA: TGCGCCAGCAAAGTTCAAGCGGGAGTTGCAGAGCAGTACTTC
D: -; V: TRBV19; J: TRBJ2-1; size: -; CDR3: CASTRDFVFNEQFF; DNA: TGTGCCAGTACACGAGACTTTGTTTTCAATGAGCAGTTCTTC
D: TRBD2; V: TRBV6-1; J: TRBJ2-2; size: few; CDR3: CASSEGAGGGGELFF; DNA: TGTGCCAGCAGTGAAGGCGCGGGGGGCGGCGGGGAGCTGTTTTTT
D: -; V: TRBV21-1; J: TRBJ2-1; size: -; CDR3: CASSNPPSTSGGWGNEQFF; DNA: TGTGCCAGCAGCAATCCCCCTTCGACTAGCGGGGGGTGGGGCAATGAGCAGTTCTTC
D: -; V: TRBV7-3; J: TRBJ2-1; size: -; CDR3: CASSLTDLAPNEQFF; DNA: TGTGCCAGCAGCTTAACGGACCTAGCACCCAATGAGCAGTTCTTC
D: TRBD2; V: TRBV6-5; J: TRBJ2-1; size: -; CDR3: CASSYGAGDSGNEQFF; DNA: TGTGCCAGCAGTTACGGGGCGGGAGACTCGGGGAATGAGCAGTTCTTC
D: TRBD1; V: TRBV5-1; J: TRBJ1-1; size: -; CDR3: CASSLTGDTEAFF; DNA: TGCGCCAGCAGCCTAACAGGGGACACTGAAGCTTTCTTT
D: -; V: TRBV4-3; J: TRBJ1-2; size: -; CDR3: CASSQEVGRENYGYTF; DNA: TGCGCCAGCAGCCAAGAGGTCGGTAGGGAGAACTATGGCTACACCTTC
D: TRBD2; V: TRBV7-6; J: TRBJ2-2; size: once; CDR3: CASSSSSSGSGTGELFF; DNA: TGTGCCAGCAGCTCCTCAAGTAGCGGGAGCGGGACCGGGGAGCTGTTTTTT
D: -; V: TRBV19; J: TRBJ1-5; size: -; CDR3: CASSMSGGFGQPQHF; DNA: TGTGCCAGTAGTATGTCGGGGGGCTTTGGGCAGCCCCAGCATTTT
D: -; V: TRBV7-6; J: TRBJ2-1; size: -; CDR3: CASRRAVSSYNEQFF; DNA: TGTGCCAGCAGGCGGGCCGTGAGCTCCTACAATGAGCAGTTCTTC
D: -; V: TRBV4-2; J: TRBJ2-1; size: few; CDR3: CASSQDPGGLYNEQFF; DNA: TGTGCCAGCAGCCAAGATCCTGGAGGGTTATACAATGAGCAGTTCTTC
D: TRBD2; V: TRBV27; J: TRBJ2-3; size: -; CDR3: CASSLGPPGLAGGIADTQYF; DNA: TGTGCCAGCAGTTTAGGGCCTCCGGGACTAGCGGGAGGGATTGCAGATACGCAGTATTTT
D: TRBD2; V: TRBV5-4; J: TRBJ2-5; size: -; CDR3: CASSSIHSGRADETQYF; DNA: TGTGCCAGCAGCTCCATCCATAGCGGGAGGGCCGATGAGACCCAGTACTTC
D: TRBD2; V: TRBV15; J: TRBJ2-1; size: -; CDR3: CATREGGTHNEQFF; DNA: TGTGCCACCAGGGAGGGAGGGACGCACAATGAGCAGTTCTTC
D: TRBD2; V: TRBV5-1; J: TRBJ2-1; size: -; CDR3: CASSLVAGTSSYNEQFF; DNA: TGCGCCAGCAGCTTGGTGGCTGGGACTAGCAGCTACAATGAGCAGTTCTTC
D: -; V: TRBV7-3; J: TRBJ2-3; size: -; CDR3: CASSLTPADGTDTQYF; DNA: TGTGCCAGCAGCTTAACGCCAGCGGACGGCACAGATACGCAGTATTTT
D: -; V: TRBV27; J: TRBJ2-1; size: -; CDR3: CASSPGEGVGNEQFF; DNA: TGTGCCAGCAGCCCTGGCGAGGGCGTCGGGAATGAGCAGTTCTTC
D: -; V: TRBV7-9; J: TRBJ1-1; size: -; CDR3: CASARFEGDTEAFF; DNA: TGTGCCAGCGCCCGTTTCGAGGGTGACACTGAAGCTTTCTTT
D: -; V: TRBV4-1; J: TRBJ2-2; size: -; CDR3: CASSQVRGAGNTGELFF; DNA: TGCGCCAGCAGCCAAGTAAGGGGTGCCGGGAACACCGGGGAGCTGTTTTTT
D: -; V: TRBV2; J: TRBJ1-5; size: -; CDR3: CASSTFGNQPQHF; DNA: TGTGCCAGCAGTACCTTCGGGAATCAGCCCCAGCATTTT
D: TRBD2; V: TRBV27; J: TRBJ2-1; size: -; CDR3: CASRSGLAGVGEQFF; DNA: TGTGCCAGCAGGTCGGGACTAGCGGGAGTAGGTGAGCAGTTCTTC
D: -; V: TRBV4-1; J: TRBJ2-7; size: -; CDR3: CASSSLTGTSGTYEQYF; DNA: TGCGCCAGCAGCTCCCTAACCGGGACATCTGGGACCTACGAGCAGTACTTC
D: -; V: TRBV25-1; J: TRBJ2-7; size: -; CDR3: CASSRGPYEQYF; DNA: TGTGCCAGCAGTCGAGGCCCCTACGAGCAGTACTTC
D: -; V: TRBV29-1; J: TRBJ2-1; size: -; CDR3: CSVEGPQNEQFF; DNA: TGCAGCGTTGAAGGCCCACAAAATGAGCAGTTCTTC
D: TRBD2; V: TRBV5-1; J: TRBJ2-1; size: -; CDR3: CASSTDPSGQYNEQFF; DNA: TGCGCCAGCAGCACGGACCCTAGCGGCCAATACAATGAGCAGTTCTTC
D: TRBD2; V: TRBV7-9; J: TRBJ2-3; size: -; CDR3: CASSQTSGRNTQYF; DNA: TGTGCCAGCAGCCAGACTAGCGGGAGGAATACGCAGTATTTT
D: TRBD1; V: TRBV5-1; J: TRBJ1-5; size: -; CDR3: CASSFDPGQPYQPQHF; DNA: TGCGCCAGCAGCTTTGACCCGGGACAGCCTTATCAGCCCCAGCATTTT
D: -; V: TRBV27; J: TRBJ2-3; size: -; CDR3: CASSLLGATSSTDTQYF; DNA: TGTGCCAGCAGTCTCCTAGGGGCCACCTCTAGCACAGATACGCAGTATTTT
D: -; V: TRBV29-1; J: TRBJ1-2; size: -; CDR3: CSVVGTTNYGYTF; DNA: TGCAGCGTCGTCGGGACAACAAACTATGGCTACACCTTC
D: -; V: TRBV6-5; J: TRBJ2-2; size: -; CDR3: CASSMTAVGELFF; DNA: TGTGCCAGCAGTATGACAGCTGTCGGGGAGCTGTTTTTT
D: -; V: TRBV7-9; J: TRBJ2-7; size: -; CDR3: CASSPTGREQYF; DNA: TGTGCCAGCAGCCCGACAGGCCGGGAACAGTACTTC
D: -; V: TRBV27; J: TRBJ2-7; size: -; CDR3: CASSLSLGGYEQYF; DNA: TGTGCCAGCAGTTTAAGCCTAGGGGGCTACGAGCAGTACTTC
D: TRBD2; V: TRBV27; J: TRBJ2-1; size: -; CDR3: CASSSPIAGAGNEQFF; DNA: TGTGCCAGCAGTTCCCCCATAGCGGGAGCGGGGAATGAGCAGTTCTTC
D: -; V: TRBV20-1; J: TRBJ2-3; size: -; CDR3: CSASSDTQYF; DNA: TGCAGTGCTAGTAGCGATACGCAGTATTTT
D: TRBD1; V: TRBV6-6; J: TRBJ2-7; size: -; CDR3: CASSYSAGGYEQYF; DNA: TGTGCCAGCAGTTACTCAGCAGGGGGCTACGAGCAGTACTTC